This record concerns one TCR beta chain sequence. Methods used by the authors: Amplifying reference gene primers gave estimates of nucleated cell counts. The assay was immunoSEQ multiplex PCR, and TCRdb's table has in-frame clones only and misses some. Clone size and the V and J calls come from that table; the DNA yielded D and trimming. There are 65,000 to 90,000 clones in the sample; approximately 92% occur only once, and about 7% lies in the top ten. This sample is drawn from a study of blood T cell repertoires in COVID-19. Study as a whole: Sources were T cells, B-cell-depleted T cells, or PBMCs; the material itself was cDNA or gDNA.

The CDR3 has 16 residues. CDR1 is SGHNT, CDR2 YYREEE, per germline (reference sequence). Trimming cost V 2 bases and J 0 bases, with 14 bases left between them. The sample comprised peripheral blood. This rearrangement joins TRBV5-4 to TRBJ1-1; D may be TRBD1 (6 bases). The receptor was derived from a human donor in a cohort sampled during active COVID-19. The CDR3 nucleotides read TGTGCCAGCAGCTTCTCCCAGGGGATCATGAACACTGAAGCTTTCTTT. Its protein is CASSFSQGIMNTEAFF.